This T cell receptor beta chain was sequenced during a study of metastatic and nonmetastatic thyroid tumors (dated by TCRdb to about 2020). For context, the study as a whole: Repertoires were compared across peripheral blood and tumor or nodule tissue samples from malignant and benign thyroid patients.

None of the patients had been given any treatment before thyroid surgery. Using T-cell receptor beta sequencing, the study looked back at clinical samples from patients collected from about 2011 to 2018. Ten or more counts support this clone. Its antigen is still unknown. Base-call qualities are not available, and no considerably larger clone is one nucleotide away. CDR1 and CDR2 are drawn from the germline V gene: SGHRS, YFSETQ. Including cysteine and phenylalanine, the CDR3 has 15 amino acids. Here the CDR3 DNA is all that survives: 45 bases in frame from base 1. Trimming at the junction amounts to 0 bases on V and 6 bases on J, and the germline ends lie 16 bases apart. What the research found in general, with its limitations: In both blood and tumor samples, malignant tumors were reported to have significantly higher TCR beta diversity than benign nodules.

Library creation used PCR. Instrument used: Illumina HiSeq 4000. The TCR beta-chain CDR3 region of each patient was profiled by high-throughput sequencing. Concerning the study's data processing: Drawing on CDR3 differences between clinicopathological groups, the researchers built a classifier meant to tell apart patients with distant-metastatic papillary thyroid cancer. To measure repertoire diversity the researchers used the Shannon index, while the Morisita-Horn index served to gauge how similar the tumor and blood repertoires were. TCRdb's own reprocessing of the public reads used fastp at Q25 and MiXCR and kept productive beta chains. It is TCRdb's table, rather than the study itself, that gives the V and J calls and clone size. This sample gives under 60,000 clones in total; over 20% of them show up just once. About 3.8% of the sample comes from the top ten.

Sequences were obtained from blood. The sequence links TRBV5-1 to TRBJ2-7; no D gene call is confident. The sequence was obtained from a male donor with papillary thyroid cancer or a benign thyroid nodule (not recorded which). Some clones in this sample may be carry-over from other donors' samples. The sequence in DNA is TGCGCCAGCAGCTTGGAAGACGATACCCTTGGCGAGCAGTACTTC. This gives the protein CASSLEDDTLGEQYF.